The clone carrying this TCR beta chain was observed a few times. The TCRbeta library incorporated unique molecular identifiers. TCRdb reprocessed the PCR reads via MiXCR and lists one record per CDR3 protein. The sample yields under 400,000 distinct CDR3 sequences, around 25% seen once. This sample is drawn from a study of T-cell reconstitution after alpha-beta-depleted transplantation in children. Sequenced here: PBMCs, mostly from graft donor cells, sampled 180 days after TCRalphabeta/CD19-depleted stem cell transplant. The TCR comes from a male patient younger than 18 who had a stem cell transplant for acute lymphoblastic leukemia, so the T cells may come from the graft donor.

The CDR3 here is CSARAPGTVKNIQYF. The CDR3 region has the DNA TGCAGTGCTAGAGCCCCCGGGACCGTAAAAAACATTCAGTACTTC. The V call is TRBV20-1, the J call TRBJ2-4; D possibly matches TRBD1 or TRBD2 (5 bases each). Germline CDR1 is DFQATT and CDR2 is SNEGSKA (reference sequence). Trimming pared 1 base from V and 4 bases from J, leaving 14 bases between. CDR3 length: 15 amino acids.